These T cell receptor beta chains were read from a single sample in a study of blood T cell repertoires in COVID-19. TCRdb keeps only in-frame clones here, not all; method: immunoSEQ multiplex PCR. The profile covers 44,000 or so clones, with 69% appearing a single time and 6.2% taken by the ten largest. The specimen was peripheral blood. The source is a man aged 80 or over with acute or convalescent COVID-19. The CDR3 runs from the conserved cysteine through the conserved F or W. A D gene is named only where the DNA matches it firmly. A row's size may be missing; if present it is once, few, many or a size class.

abundance: .; v_gene: TRBV7-9; j_gene: TRBJ1-3; len: 14; d_gene: .; CDR3aa: CASTLDSSGNTIYF; CDR3nt: TGTGCCAGCACCCTGGACAGCTCTGGAAACACCATATATTTT
abundance: .; v_gene: TRBV4-3; j_gene: TRBJ2-2; len: 19; d_gene: TRBD2; CDR3aa: CASSQEVGLAYLGTGELFF; CDR3nt: TGCGCCAGCAGCCAAGAGGTCGGACTAGCGTATCTGGGAACCGGGGAGCTGTTTTTT
abundance: .; v_gene: TRBV18; j_gene: TRBJ1-6; len: 17; d_gene: .; CDR3aa: CASSPPTGRGRSSPLHF; CDR3nt: TGTGCCAGCTCACCACCAACAGGCAGAGGCCGCAGTTCACCCCTCCACTTT
abundance: few; v_gene: TRBV5-1; j_gene: TRBJ2-2; len: 13; d_gene: .; CDR3aa: CASSLGLTGELFF; CDR3nt: TGCGCCAGCAGCTTGGGGCTTACCGGGGAGCTGTTTTTT
abundance: .; v_gene: TRBV12-3/TRBV12-4; j_gene: TRBJ1-1; len: 13; d_gene: .; CDR3aa: CASSLMGSTEAFF; CDR3nt: TGTGCCAGCAGTTTGATGGGGAGCACTGAAGCTTTCTTT
abundance: .; v_gene: TRBV5-1; j_gene: TRBJ2-2; len: 16; d_gene: TRBD2; CDR3aa: CASSPGTSLNTGELFF; CDR3nt: TGCGCCAGCAGCCCTGGGACTAGCCTTAACACCGGGGAGCTGTTTTTT
abundance: few; v_gene: TRBV4-1; j_gene: TRBJ2-2; len: 16; d_gene: TRBD1; CDR3aa: CASSQRTQGSAGELFF; CDR3nt: TGCGCCAGCAGCCAAAGAACACAGGGGAGCGCCGGGGAGCTGTTTTTT
abundance: .; v_gene: TRBV4-3; j_gene: TRBJ2-1; len: 17; d_gene: .; CDR3aa: CASSQDTTWAGTYEQFF; CDR3nt: TGCGCCAGCAGCCAAGACACGACCTGGGCGGGAACATATGAGCAGTTCTTC
abundance: .; v_gene: TRBV11-3; j_gene: TRBJ2-5; len: 16; d_gene: TRBD2; CDR3aa: CASSPLRGGRQETQYF; CDR3nt: TGTGCCAGCAGCCCCCTGCGGGGGGGCAGACAAGAGACCCAGTACTTC
abundance: .; v_gene: TRBV5-6; j_gene: TRBJ1-1; len: 15; d_gene: .; CDR3aa: CASSLSVQLNTEAFF; CDR3nt: TGTGCCAGCAGCTTATCCGTACAGCTGAACACTGAAGCTTTCTTT
abundance: .; v_gene: TRBV2; j_gene: TRBJ2-5; len: 14; d_gene: TRBD1; CDR3aa: CASSYRGSGETQYF; CDR3nt: TGTGCCAGCAGTTACAGGGGTTCAGGGGAGACCCAGTACTTC
abundance: .; v_gene: TRBV6-5; j_gene: TRBJ1-1; len: 15; d_gene: .; CDR3aa: CASSIVGAANTEAFF; CDR3nt: TGTGCCAGCAGCATTGTTGGGGCAGCGAACACTGAAGCTTTCTTT
abundance: .; v_gene: TRBV5-1; j_gene: TRBJ1-2; len: 15; d_gene: .; CDR3aa: CASSLELAENYGYTF; CDR3nt: TGCGCCAGCAGCTTGGAACTAGCAGAGAACTATGGCTACACCTTC
abundance: once; v_gene: TRBV19; j_gene: TRBJ2-1; len: 17; d_gene: TRBD1; CDR3aa: CASSKGRWDRAGNEQFF; CDR3nt: TGTGCCAGTAGTAAGGGACGGTGGGACAGGGCGGGCAATGAGCAGTTCTTC
abundance: .; v_gene: TRBV19; j_gene: TRBJ1-5; len: 14; d_gene: .; CDR3aa: CASSIEATNQPQHF; CDR3nt: TGTGCCAGTAGTATAGAAGCAACCAATCAGCCCCAGCATTTT
abundance: .; v_gene: TRBV18; j_gene: TRBJ1-2; len: 13; d_gene: .; CDR3aa: CASSPGALLDYTF; CDR3nt: TGTGCCAGCTCACCGGGAGCATTATTGGACTACACCTTC
abundance: few; v_gene: TRBV19; j_gene: TRBJ1-1; len: 14; d_gene: TRBD1; CDR3aa: CASTRTGDGAEAFF; CDR3nt: TGTGCCAGTACCCGGACAGGGGACGGGGCTGAAGCTTTCTTT
abundance: .; v_gene: TRBV4-3; j_gene: TRBJ2-7; len: 16; d_gene: TRBD2; CDR3aa: CASSQDRTSDSYEQYF; CDR3nt: TGCGCCAGCAGCCAAGATAGGACTAGCGACTCCTACGAGCAGTACTTC
abundance: .; v_gene: TRBV7-2; j_gene: TRBJ1-3; len: 14; d_gene: .; CDR3aa: CASSRGAAGNTIYF; CDR3nt: TGTGCCAGCAGCCGGGGGGCAGCTGGAAACACCATATATTTT
abundance: .; v_gene: TRBV19; j_gene: TRBJ1-5; len: 16; d_gene: .; CDR3aa: CASSIDGGAGGQPQHF; CDR3nt: TGTGCCAGTAGTATAGACGGGGGGGCAGGCGGTCAGCCCCAGCATTTT
abundance: .; v_gene: TRBV6-1; j_gene: TRBJ2-3; len: 17; d_gene: .; CDR3aa: CASSESIGGGSRNTQYF; CDR3nt: TGTGCCAGCAGTGAAAGTATAGGGGGTGGGAGTAGGAATACGCAGTATTTT
abundance: few; v_gene: TRBV5-6; j_gene: TRBJ1-4; len: 14; d_gene: TRBD1; CDR3aa: CASSRQGASEKLFF; CDR3nt: TGTGCCAGCAGCCGTCAGGGGGCCAGCGAAAAACTGTTTTTT
abundance: .; v_gene: TRBV7-2; j_gene: TRBJ2-3; len: 15; d_gene: TRBD2; CDR3aa: CASSLVLAGPNTQYF; CDR3nt: TGTGCCAGCAGCTTAGTACTAGCGGGGCCAAATACGCAGTATTTT
abundance: .; v_gene: TRBV5-6; j_gene: TRBJ1-5; len: 13; d_gene: .; CDR3aa: CASSLIGGQPQHF; CDR3nt: TGTGCCAGCAGCTTAATAGGAGGGCAGCCCCAGCATTTT
abundance: .; v_gene: TRBV3-1/TRBV3-2; j_gene: TRBJ2-7; len: 12; d_gene: .; CDR3aa: CASSQVGGEQYF; CDR3nt: TGTGCCAGCAGCCAAGTGGGAGGCGAGCAGTACTTC
abundance: few; v_gene: TRBV7-2; j_gene: TRBJ1-2; len: 14; d_gene: .; CDR3aa: CATAPSVANYGYTF; CDR3nt: TGTGCCACCGCCCCATCGGTAGCTAACTATGGCTACACCTTC
abundance: .; v_gene: TRBV5-6; j_gene: TRBJ2-5; len: 14; d_gene: TRBD1; CDR3aa: CASSLAQGTATQYF; CDR3nt: TGTGCCAGCAGCTTAGCACAGGGGACCGCGACCCAGTACTTC
abundance: .; v_gene: TRBV10-3; j_gene: TRBJ2-7; len: 14; d_gene: TRBD1; CDR3aa: CAISQGQGSYEQYF; CDR3nt: TGTGCCATCAGCCAGGGACAGGGTTCCTACGAGCAGTACTTC
abundance: few; v_gene: TRBV3-1/TRBV3-2; j_gene: TRBJ1-1; len: 17; d_gene: TRBD1; CDR3aa: CASSFRPGTGFGTEAFF; CDR3nt: TGTGCCAGCAGCTTTCGTCCCGGGACAGGGTTCGGCACTGAAGCTTTCTTT
abundance: .; v_gene: TRBV10-1; j_gene: TRBJ2-2; len: 14; d_gene: .; CDR3aa: CASSENRVTGELFF; CDR3nt: TGCGCCAGCAGTGAAAACAGGGTCACCGGGGAGCTGTTTTTT
abundance: .; v_gene: TRBV2; j_gene: TRBJ1-2; len: 17; d_gene: .; CDR3aa: CASSDLLRDGRTYGYTF; CDR3nt: TGTGCCAGCAGTGACCTGCTCCGGGACGGGAGGACCTATGGCTACACCTTC
abundance: .; v_gene: TRBV27; j_gene: TRBJ1-2; len: 13; d_gene: .; CDR3aa: CASAQRGMSGYTF; CDR3nt: TGTGCCAGCGCCCAGCGGGGAATGTCTGGCTACACCTTC
abundance: .; v_gene: TRBV5-4; j_gene: TRBJ1-1; len: 15; d_gene: .; CDR3aa: CASSLSGQLNTEAFF; CDR3nt: TGTGCCAGCAGCTTAAGCGGACAGTTGAACACTGAAGCTTTCTTT
abundance: .; v_gene: TRBV4-1; j_gene: TRBJ1-2; len: 14; d_gene: .; CDR3aa: CASSQEETDYGYTF; CDR3nt: TGCGCCAGCAGCCAAGAAGAGACAGACTATGGCTACACCTTC
abundance: .; v_gene: TRBV10-3; j_gene: TRBJ1-2; len: 13; d_gene: .; CDR3aa: CAISDNYNYGYTF; CDR3nt: TGTGCCATCAGTGACAACTATAACTATGGCTACACCTTC
abundance: few; v_gene: TRBV23-1; j_gene: TRBJ1-1; len: 12; d_gene: TRBD1; CDR3aa: CARKTGTTEAFF; CDR3nt: TGCGCCAGGAAGACAGGGACCACTGAAGCTTTCTTT
abundance: .; v_gene: TRBV30; j_gene: TRBJ1-5; len: 14; d_gene: .; CDR3aa: CAWSTTGNNQPQHF; CDR3nt: TGTGCCTGGAGTACAACAGGTAACAATCAGCCCCAGCATTTT
abundance: .; v_gene: TRBV5-1; j_gene: TRBJ1-6; len: 13; d_gene: TRBD1; CDR3aa: CASSLDRGSPLHF; CDR3nt: TGCGCCAGCAGCCTGGACAGGGGCTCACCCCTCCACTTT
abundance: once; v_gene: TRBV10-3; j_gene: TRBJ1-3; len: 14; d_gene: .; CDR3aa: CAIRTTGTGNTIYF; CDR3nt: TGTGCCATCAGAACCACAGGGACGGGAAACACCATATATTTT
abundance: .; v_gene: TRBV11-2; j_gene: TRBJ2-1; len: 14; d_gene: TRBD2; CDR3aa: CASSLELAGAEQFF; CDR3nt: TGTGCCAGCAGCTTAGAGTTAGCGGGGGCCGAGCAGTTCTTC
abundance: once; v_gene: TRBV19; j_gene: TRBJ2-1; len: 16; d_gene: .; CDR3aa: CASTRLGGVEGNEQFF; CDR3nt: TGTGCCAGTACCCGCCTCGGGGGAGTCGAAGGCAATGAGCAGTTCTTC
abundance: .; v_gene: TRBV7-8; j_gene: TRBJ2-1; len: 16; d_gene: TRBD2; CDR3aa: CASSWQEGAGRNEQFF; CDR3nt: TGTGCCAGCAGCTGGCAGGAGGGAGCGGGGAGAAATGAGCAGTTCTTC
abundance: .; v_gene: TRBV7-8; j_gene: TRBJ1-1; len: 14; d_gene: .; CDR3aa: CASRKSGGPTSAFF; CDR3nt: TGTGCCAGCAGAAAATCGGGAGGGCCGACGTCTGCTTTCTTT
abundance: .; v_gene: TRBV7-2; j_gene: TRBJ2-3; len: 16; d_gene: TRBD2; CDR3aa: CASTGSSLAGVDTQYF; CDR3nt: TGTGCCAGCACCGGTAGTTCCCTAGCGGGAGTGGATACGCAGTATTTT
abundance: .; v_gene: TRBV3-1/TRBV3-2; j_gene: TRBJ1-2; len: 14; d_gene: .; CDR3aa: CASSQGGTRSGYTF; CDR3nt: TGTGCCAGCAGCCAAGGGGGCACCCGGAGTGGCTACACCTTC
abundance: .; v_gene: TRBV21-1; j_gene: TRBJ2-3; len: 12; d_gene: .; CDR3aa: CASGGLADTQYF; CDR3nt: TGTGCCAGCGGGGGGTTGGCAGATACGCAGTATTTT